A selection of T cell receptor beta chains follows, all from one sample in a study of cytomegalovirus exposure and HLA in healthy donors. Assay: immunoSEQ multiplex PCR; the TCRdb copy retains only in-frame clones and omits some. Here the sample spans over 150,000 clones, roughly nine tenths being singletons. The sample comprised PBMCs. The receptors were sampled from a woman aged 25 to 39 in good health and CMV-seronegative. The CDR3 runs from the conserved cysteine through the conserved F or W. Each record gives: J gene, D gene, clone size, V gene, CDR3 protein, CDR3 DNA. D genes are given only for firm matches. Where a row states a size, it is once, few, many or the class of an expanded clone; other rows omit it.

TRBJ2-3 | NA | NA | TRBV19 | CASSISGPAPGADTQYF | TGTGCCAGTAGTATTTCGGGCCCCGCGCCTGGGGCAGATACGCAGTATTTT
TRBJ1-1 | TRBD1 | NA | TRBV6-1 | CASSDFGTGPENTEAFF | TGTGCCAGCAGTGACTTTGGGACAGGGCCGGAGAACACTGAAGCTTTCTTT
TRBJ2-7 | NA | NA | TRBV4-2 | CASSQGRDYEQYF | TGTGCCAGCAGCCAAGGACGGGACTACGAGCAGTACTTC
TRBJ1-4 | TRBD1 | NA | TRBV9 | CASSTRDRPNEKLFF | TGTGCCAGCAGCACCCGGGACAGGCCTAATGAAAAACTGTTTTTT
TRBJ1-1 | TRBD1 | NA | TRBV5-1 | CASSLVAGGTEAFF | TGCGCCAGCAGCTTGGTCGCAGGGGGCACTGAAGCTTTCTTT
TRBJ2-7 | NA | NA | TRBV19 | CASSIVGNSYEQYF | TGTGCCAGTAGTATCGTTGGCAATTCCTACGAGCAGTACTTC
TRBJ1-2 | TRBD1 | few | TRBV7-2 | CASSLAGTGGGGYTF | TGTGCCAGCAGCCTGGCTGGGACAGGGGGCGGTGGCTACACCTTC
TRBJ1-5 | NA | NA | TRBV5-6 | CASSLGQIDQPQHF | TGTGCCAGCAGCTTGGGACAGATCGATCAGCCCCAGCATTTT
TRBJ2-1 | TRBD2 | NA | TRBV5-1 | CASSSGLAGSINEQFF | TGCGCCAGCAGCTCCGGACTAGCGGGGAGCATAAATGAGCAGTTCTTC
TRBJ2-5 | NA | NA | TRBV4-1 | CASSRGTTQETQYF | TGCGCCAGCAGCCGCGGGACAACCCAAGAGACCCAGTACTTC
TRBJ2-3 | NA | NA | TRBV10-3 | CAISVSGTTDTQYF | TGTGCCATCAGTGTATCGGGGACCACAGATACGCAGTATTTT
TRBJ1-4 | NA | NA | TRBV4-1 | CASSQERRTNEKLFF | TGCGCCAGCAGCCAGGAAAGGCGAACTAATGAAAAACTGTTTTTT
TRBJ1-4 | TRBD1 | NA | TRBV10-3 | CAISEGGGDRSNEKLFF | TGTGCCATCAGTGAGGGAGGGGGGGACAGGTCTAATGAAAAACTGTTTTTT
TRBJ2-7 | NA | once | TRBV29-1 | CSVGPPGQPYEQYF | TGCAGCGTTGGCCCACCGGGACAACCCTACGAGCAGTACTTC
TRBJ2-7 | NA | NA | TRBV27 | CATRGEKSSYEQYF | TGTGCGACCCGGGGTGAAAAAAGCTCCTACGAGCAGTACTTC
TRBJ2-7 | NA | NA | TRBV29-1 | CSVEGDTSYEQYF | TGCAGCGTTGAAGGAGACACCTCCTACGAGCAGTACTTC
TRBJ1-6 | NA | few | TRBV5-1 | CASSLGGDPARSPLHF | TGCGCCAGCAGCTTGGGGGGGGACCCGGCCAGGTCACCCCTCCACTTT
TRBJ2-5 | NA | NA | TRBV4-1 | CASSQVWGAETQYF | TGCGCCAGCAGCCAAGTGTGGGGGGCAGAGACCCAGTACTTC
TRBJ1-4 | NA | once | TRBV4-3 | CASSPRMQNEKLFF | TGCGCCAGCAGCCCGCGGATGCAGAATGAAAAACTGTTTTTT
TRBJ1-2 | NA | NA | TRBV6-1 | CASSGRGSPNGYTF | TGTGCCAGCAGTGGCCGCGGCAGTCCGAATGGCTACACCTTC
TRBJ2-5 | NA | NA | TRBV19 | CASSGTQETQYF | TGTGCCAGCTCCGGGACCCAAGAGACCCAGTACTTC
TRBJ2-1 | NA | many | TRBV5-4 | CASSFGHLDEQFF | TGTGCCAGCAGCTTCGGACACCTCGATGAGCAGTTCTTC
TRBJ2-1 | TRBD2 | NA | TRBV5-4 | CASSAGLAGLTYNEQFF | TGTGCCAGCAGCGCGGGACTAGCGGGACTTACCTACAATGAGCAGTTCTTC
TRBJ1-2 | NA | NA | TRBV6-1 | CASRRDGSYGYTF | TGTGCCAGCAGAAGGGACGGTTCTTATGGCTACACCTTC
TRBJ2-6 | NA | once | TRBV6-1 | CASSPQSPGANVLTF | TGTGCCAGCAGCCCACAGAGCCCTGGGGCCAACGTCCTGACTTTC
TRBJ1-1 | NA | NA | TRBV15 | CATSRDSFQGRVAEAFF | TGTGCCACCAGCAGAGATAGTTTTCAGGGGAGAGTCGCTGAAGCTTTCTTT
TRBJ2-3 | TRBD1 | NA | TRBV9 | CASSVGDRVLTDTQYF | TGTGCCAGCAGCGTAGGGGACAGGGTTCTCACAGATACGCAGTATTTT
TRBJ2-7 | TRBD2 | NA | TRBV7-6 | CAYGEARTSGSYEQYF | TGTGCCTACGGAGAGGCGAGGACTAGCGGGAGCTACGAGCAGTACTTC
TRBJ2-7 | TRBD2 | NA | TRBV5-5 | CASSGTARLASYEQYF | TGTGCCAGCAGCGGTACCGCGAGACTAGCCTCCTACGAGCAGTACTTC
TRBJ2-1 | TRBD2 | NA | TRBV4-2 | CASSPELAGGSYNEQFF | TGTGCCAGCAGCCCAGAACTAGCGGGAGGCTCCTACAATGAGCAGTTCTTC
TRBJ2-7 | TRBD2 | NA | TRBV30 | CAWSSMGGQGEQYF | TGTGCCTGGAGTAGTATGGGAGGGCAAGGCGAGCAGTACTTC
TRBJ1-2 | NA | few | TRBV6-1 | CASSDLGFSFTDGYTF | TGTGCCAGCAGTGATCTTGGGTTTTCCTTCACCGACGGCTACACCTTC
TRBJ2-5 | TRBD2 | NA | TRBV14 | CASSVIAGGQETQYF | TGTGCCAGCAGCGTAATAGCGGGGGGCCAAGAGACCCAGTACTTC
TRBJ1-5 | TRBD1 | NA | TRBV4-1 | CASSQGGGTEGWPQHF | TGCGCCAGCAGCCAAGGGGGAGGGACAGAGGGATGGCCCCAGCATTTT
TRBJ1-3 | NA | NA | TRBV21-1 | CASSRDRVQKPSGNTIYF | TGTGCCAGCAGCCGGGACAGGGTACAAAAACCCTCTGGAAACACCATATATTTT
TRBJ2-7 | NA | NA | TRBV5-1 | CASSLAGAAGGEQYF | TGCGCCAGCAGCTTGGCCGGGGCAGCTGGCGGCGAGCAGTACTTC
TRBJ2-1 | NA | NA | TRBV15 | CATSRGRGADEQFF | TGTGCCACCAGCAGGGGTAGAGGGGCGGATGAGCAGTTCTTC
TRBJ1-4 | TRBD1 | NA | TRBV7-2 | CASSLSTGVIEKLFF | TGTGCCAGCAGCTTATCGACAGGGGTAATCGAAAAACTGTTTTTT
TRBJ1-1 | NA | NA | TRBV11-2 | CASSLKGDTEAFF | TGTGCCAGCAGCTTGAAAGGGGACACTGAAGCTTTCTTT
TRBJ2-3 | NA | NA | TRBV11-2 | CASSQRQRSTDTQYF | TGTGCCAGCAGCCAGAGACAACGTTCAACAGATACGCAGTATTTT
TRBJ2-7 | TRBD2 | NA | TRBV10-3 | CAIRNTSGSYEQYF | TGTGCCATCAGGAATACTAGCGGGAGCTACGAGCAGTACTTC
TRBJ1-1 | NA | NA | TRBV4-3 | CASSHALRGGGNTEAFF | TGCGCCAGCAGCCACGCGCTTCGGGGAGGGGGGAACACTGAAGCTTTCTTT
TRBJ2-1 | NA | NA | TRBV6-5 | CASSSEGPLSYNEQFF | TGTGCCAGCAGTTCCGAAGGCCCGTTGTCCTACAATGAGCAGTTCTTC
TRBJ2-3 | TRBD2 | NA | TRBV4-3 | CASSPPSGGAGTQYF | TGCGCCAGCAGCCCCCCTAGCGGGGGGGCTGGGACGCAGTATTTT
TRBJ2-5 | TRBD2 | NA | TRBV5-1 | CASSYGTSGQETQYF | TGCGCCAGCAGCTACGGGACTAGCGGGCAAGAGACCCAGTACTTC
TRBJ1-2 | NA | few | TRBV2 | CASRETGYGYTF | TGTGCCAGCAGGGAGACAGGCTATGGCTACACCTTC